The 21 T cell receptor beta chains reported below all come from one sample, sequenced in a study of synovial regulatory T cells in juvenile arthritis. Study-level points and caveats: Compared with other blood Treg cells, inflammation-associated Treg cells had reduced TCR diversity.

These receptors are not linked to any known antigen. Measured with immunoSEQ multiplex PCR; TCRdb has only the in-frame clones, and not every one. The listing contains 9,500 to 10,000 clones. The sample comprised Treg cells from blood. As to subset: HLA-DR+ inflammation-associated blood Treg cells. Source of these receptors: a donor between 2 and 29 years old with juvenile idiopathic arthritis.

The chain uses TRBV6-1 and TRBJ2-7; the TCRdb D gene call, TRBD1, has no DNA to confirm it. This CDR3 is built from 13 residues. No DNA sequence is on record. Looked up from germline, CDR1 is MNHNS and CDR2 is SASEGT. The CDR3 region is CASSTGRSYEQYF.

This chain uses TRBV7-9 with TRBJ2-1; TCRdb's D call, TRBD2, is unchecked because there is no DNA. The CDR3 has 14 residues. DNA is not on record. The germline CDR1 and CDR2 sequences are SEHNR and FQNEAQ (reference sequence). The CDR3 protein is CASSFLGNWDEQFF.

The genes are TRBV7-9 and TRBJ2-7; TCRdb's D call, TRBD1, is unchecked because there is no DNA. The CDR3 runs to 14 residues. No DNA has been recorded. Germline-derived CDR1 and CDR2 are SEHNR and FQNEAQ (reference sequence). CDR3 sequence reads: CASSLRDRVGEQYF.

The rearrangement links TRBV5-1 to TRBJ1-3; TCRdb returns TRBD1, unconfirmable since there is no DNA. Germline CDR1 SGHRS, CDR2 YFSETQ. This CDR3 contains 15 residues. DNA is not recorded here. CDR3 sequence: CASSETLGVGNTIYF.

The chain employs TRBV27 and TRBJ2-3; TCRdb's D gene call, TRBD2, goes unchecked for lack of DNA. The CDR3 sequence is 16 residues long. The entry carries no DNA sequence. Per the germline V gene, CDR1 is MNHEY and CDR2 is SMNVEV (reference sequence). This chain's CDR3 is CASSIAWTSPTDTQYF.

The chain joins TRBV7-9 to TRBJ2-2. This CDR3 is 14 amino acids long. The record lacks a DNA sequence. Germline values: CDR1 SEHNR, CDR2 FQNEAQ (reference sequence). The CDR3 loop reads CASSLDRNTGELFF. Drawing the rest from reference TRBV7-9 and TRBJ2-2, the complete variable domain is DTGVSQNPRHKITKRGQNVTFRCDPISEHNRLYWYRQTLGQGPEFLTYFQNEAQLEKSRLLSDRFSAERPKGSFSTLEIQRTEQGDSAMYLCASSLDRNTGELFFGEGSRLTVL.

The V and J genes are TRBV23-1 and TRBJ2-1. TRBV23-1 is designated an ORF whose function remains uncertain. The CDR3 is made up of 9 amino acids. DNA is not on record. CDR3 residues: CASRHEQFF.

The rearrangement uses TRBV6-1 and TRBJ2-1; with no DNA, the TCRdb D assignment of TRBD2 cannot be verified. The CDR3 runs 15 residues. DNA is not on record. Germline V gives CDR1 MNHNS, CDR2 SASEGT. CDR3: CASSEEGGNYNEQFF.

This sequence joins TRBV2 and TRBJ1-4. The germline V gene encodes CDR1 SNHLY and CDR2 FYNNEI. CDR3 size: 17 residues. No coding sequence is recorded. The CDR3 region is CASSGVGQPPTNEKLFF.

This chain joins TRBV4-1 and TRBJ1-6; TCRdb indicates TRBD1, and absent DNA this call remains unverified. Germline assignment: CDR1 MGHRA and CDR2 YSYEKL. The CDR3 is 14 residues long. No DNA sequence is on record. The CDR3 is CASSQGPYNSPLHF.

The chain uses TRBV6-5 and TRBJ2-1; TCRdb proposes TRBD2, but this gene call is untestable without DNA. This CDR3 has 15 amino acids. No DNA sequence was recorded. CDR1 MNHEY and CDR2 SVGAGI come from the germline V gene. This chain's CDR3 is CASSYVQTGYNEQFF.

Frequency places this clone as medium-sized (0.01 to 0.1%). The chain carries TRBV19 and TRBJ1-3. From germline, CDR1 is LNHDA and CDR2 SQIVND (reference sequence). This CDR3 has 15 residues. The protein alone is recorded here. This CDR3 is CASSPAGTTGNTIYF.

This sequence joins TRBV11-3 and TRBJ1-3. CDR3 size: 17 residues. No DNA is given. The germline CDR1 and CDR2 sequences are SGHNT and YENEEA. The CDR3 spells CASSSGGGGSSGNTIYF.

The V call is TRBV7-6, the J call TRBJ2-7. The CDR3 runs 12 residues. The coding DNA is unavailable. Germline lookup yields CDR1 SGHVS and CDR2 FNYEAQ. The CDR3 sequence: CASSLNAYEQYF.

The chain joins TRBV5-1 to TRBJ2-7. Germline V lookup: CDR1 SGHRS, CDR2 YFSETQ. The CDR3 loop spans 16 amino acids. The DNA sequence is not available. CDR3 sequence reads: CASSSPFPGGAYEQYF.

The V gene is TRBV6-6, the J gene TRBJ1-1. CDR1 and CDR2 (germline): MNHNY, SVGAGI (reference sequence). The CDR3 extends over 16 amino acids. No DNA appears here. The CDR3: CASSNPWDAMNTEAFF.

The CDR3 protein is CASRLDTYTDTQYF. The V gene is TRBV27, the J gene TRBJ2-3; TCRdb calls TRBD1, which cannot be checked without DNA. This CDR3 contains 14 residues. The entry carries no DNA sequence. Germline CDR1 MNHEY, CDR2 SMNVEV (reference sequence).

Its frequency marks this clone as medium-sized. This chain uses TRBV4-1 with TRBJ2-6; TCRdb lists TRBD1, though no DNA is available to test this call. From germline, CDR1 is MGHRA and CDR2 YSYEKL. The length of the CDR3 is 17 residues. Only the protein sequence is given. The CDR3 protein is CASSQLGHYSGANVLTF.

The CDR3: CASSLSGQGLQKLFF. The chain joins TRBV5-4 to TRBJ1-4; TCRdb's D call, TRBD1, is unchecked because there is no DNA. Germline V CDR1 and CDR2: SGHNT, YYREEE (reference sequence). The CDR3 runs 15 residues. No DNA is recorded.

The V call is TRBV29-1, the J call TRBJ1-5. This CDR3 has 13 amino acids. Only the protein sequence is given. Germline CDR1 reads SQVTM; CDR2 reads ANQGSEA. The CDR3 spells CSVGQGRGQPQHF.

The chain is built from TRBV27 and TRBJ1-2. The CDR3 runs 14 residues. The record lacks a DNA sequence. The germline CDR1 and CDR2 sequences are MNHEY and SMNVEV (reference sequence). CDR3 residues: CASSLSRAGYGYTF.